Given below is one TCR beta chain in context. The CDR3 covers 15 residues. Per the germline V gene, CDR1 is SEHNR and CDR2 is FQNEAQ (reference sequence). V dropped 5 bases and J dropped 4; count of bases not matched to a gene: 6. Authors' processing steps: Amplified reference gene primers provided the basis for estimating nucleated cell counts. TCRdb keeps only in-frame clones here, not all; method: immunoSEQ multiplex PCR. D and trimming were read from the DNA, whereas the V and J calls and clone size are those reported in that table. Among about 230,000 clones listed, 81% were seen once. The data are from a study of blood T cell repertoires in COVID-19. For the study at large: Spain, Italy and the United States supplied samples that represented acute and convalescent COVID-19. Sample material is recorded as cDNA or gDNA derived from T cells, B-cell-depleted T cells, or PBMCs.

The source is an elderly woman with acute or convalescent COVID-19. Specimen: peripheral blood. V and J are TRBV7-9 and TRBJ1-5, with 9 nucleotides matching TRBD1. The CDR3 is CASSPQGQGNQPQHF. CDR3 DNA sequence: TGTGCCAGCAGCCCACAAGGACAGGGGAATCAGCCCCAGCATTTT. Complete variable domain (other parts from reference TRBV7-9 and TRBJ1-5): DTGVSQNPRHKITKRGQNVTFRCDPISEHNRLYWYRQTLGQGPEFLTYFQNEAQLEKSRLLSDRFSAERPKGSFSTLEIQRTEQGDSAMYLCASSPQGQGNQPQHFGDGTRLSIL.